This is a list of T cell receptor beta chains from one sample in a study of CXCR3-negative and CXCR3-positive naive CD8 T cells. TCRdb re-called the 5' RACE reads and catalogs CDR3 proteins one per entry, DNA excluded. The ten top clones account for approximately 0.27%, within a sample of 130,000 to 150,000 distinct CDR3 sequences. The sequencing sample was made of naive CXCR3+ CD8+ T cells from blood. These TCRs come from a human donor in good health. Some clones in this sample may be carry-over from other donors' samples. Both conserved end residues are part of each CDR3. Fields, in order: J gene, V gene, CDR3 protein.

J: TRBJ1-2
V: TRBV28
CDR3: CASSSPGGAYGYTF

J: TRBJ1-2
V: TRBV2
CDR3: CASSEYESYTF

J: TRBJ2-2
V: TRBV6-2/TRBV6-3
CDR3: CASSYPGEASYTGELFF

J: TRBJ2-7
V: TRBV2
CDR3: CASSEVRTGYHEQYF

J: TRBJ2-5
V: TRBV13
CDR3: CASSRVRETQYF

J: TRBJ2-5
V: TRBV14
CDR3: CASSQDPASAYQETQYF

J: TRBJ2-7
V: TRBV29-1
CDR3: CSVVAGTGSGEQYF

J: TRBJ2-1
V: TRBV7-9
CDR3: CASSAGGSSYNEQFF

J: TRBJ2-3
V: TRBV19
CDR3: CASSPETGTLPDTQYF

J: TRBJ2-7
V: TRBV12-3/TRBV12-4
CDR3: CASSLESPYEQYF

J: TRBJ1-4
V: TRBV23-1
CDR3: CAAPAGLKWKLFF

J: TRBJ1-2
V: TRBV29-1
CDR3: CSTPLSDRSYTF

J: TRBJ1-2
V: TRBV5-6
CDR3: CASSLLTAALSYGYTF

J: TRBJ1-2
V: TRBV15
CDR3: CATSSPIEGYYGYTF

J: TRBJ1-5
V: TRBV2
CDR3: CASTLGGTEYSNQPQHF

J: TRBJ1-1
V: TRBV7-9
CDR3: CASSLVGGPEAFF

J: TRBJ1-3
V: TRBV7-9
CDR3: CASSFPLTGNTIYF

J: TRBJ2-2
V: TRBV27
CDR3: CASSDAGELFF

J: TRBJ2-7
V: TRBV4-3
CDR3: CASSQERELRSYEQYF

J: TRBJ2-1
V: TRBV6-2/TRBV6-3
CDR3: CASSKGLGRPNEQFF

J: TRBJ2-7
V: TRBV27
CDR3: CASSLSEGLAAYEQYF

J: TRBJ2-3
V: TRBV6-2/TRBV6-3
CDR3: CASSYSGTATSSTDTQYF

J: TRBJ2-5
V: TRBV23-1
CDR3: CASSQSGGDSSYQETQYF

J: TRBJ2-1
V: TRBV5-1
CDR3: CASRLAGKMNEQFF

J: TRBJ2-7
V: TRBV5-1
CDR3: CASSRGTGEVDEQYF

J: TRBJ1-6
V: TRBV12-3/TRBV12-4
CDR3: CASGDGGHSPLHF

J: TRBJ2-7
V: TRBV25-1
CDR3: CASSGLAGGLGEQYF

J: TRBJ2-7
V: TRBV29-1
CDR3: CSALGQSYEQYF

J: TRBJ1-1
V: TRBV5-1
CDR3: CASRLGDNWNTEAFF

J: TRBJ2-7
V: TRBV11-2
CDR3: CAIRNLTTTYEQYF

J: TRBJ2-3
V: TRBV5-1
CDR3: CASSLGVRQATDTQYF

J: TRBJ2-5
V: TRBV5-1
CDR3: CASSFSLGLAGVETQYF

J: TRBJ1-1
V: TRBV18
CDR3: CASSPTWTLNTEAFF

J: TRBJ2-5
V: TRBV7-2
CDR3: CASSLGLIRETQYF

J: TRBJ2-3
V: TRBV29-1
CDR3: CSLWTGGEDTQYF

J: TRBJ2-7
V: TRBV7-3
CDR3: CASSFLSYEQYF

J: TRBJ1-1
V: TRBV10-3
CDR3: CAISETDGAEAFF

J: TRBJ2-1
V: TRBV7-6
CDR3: CASSLVGGPYNEQFF

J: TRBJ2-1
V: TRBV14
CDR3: CASSQGVGVGASYNEQFF

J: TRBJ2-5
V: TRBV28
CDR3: CASSRLDVQETQYF

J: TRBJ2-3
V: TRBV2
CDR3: CASSLRQGAEDTQYF

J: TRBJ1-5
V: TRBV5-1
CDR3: CASSLDDGGQPQHF

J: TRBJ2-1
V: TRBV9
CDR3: CASSVDGAGSYNEQFF

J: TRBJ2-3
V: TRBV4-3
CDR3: CASRPSGLSTDTQYF

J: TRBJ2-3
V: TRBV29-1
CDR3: CSSWGVTDTQYF

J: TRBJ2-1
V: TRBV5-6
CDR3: CASSFRDRVEQFF

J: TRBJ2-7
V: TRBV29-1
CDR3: CSVEQPLAGKGNEQYF

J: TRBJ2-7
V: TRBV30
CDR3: CAWSELAGPYEQYF

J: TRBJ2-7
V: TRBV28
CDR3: CASKQLSSYEQYF

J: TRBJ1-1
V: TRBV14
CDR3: CASSQDWGMNTEAFF

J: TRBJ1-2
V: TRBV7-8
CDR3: CASGLQGADGYTF

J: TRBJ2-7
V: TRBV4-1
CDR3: CASSQAVGGWNEQYF

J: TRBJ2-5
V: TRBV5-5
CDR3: CASSLGSSGSSRETQYF

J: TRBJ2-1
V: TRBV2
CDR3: CASRDGLGNEQFF

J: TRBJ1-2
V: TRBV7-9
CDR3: CASSSLDRGLGYGYTF

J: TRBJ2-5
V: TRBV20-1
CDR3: CSALGEREVTQYF

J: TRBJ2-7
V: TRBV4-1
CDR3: CASSLFGQGNSYEQYF

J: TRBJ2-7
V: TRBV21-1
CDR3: CASSKGFLAGVPYEQYF

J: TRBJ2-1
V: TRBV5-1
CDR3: CASSPGLAGGAYNEQFF

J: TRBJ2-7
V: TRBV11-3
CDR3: CASSLDRHPPYEQYF